Listed below are T cell receptor beta chains from one sample, sequenced in a study of T cells in Graves' hyperthyroidism and ophthalmopathy. Via MiXCR, TCRdb re-called the multiplex PCR reads, giving one row per CDR3 protein. The sample holds 350,000 or so distinct CDR3 sequences; 21% are singletons and the top ten take over 45%. The sequenced sample was blood. The receptors derive from a woman between 45 and 60 years old with Graves' hyperthyroidism. Each CDR3 is given with its conserved first and last residue. Each record gives: D gene, clone size, V gene, J gene, CDR3 protein, CDR3 DNA. A D gene is named only where the DNA matches it firmly. Not every row has a clone size; where given, it reads once, few, many or a size class.

>-|-|TRBV5-1|TRBJ2-1
CASSGGVYNEQFF
TGCGCCAGCAGCGGAGGGGTTTACAATGAGCAGTTCTTC
>TRBD2|many|TRBV6-1|TRBJ2-2
CASSESPGMAGEAGELFF
TGTGCCAGCAGTGAATCCCCCGGGATGGCGGGGGAGGCCGGGGAGCTGTTTTTT
>TRBD1|-|TRBV4-2|TRBJ2-3
CASSHAGTGGADTQYF
TGTGCCAGCAGCCATGCCGGGACAGGGGGCGCAGATACGCAGTATTTT
>-|-|TRBV5-1|TRBJ2-5
CASSPDGSRGTTQYF
TGCGCCAGCAGCCCCGACGGTTCGAGAGGGACGACCCAGTACTTC
>-|many|TRBV3-1|TRBJ2-7
CASSQDLGQGYEQYF
TGTGCCAGCAGCCAAGATCTCGGCCAGGGGTACGAGCAGTACTTC
>TRBD2|many|TRBV11-2|TRBJ2-3
CASSLFSGSFTQYF
TGTGCCAGCAGCTTGTTTAGCGGGAGTTTTACGCAGTATTTT
>TRBD2|many|TRBV20-1|TRBJ2-7
CSALGLAEAVYEQYF
TGCAGTGCTCTGGGACTAGCGGAGGCCGTATACGAGCAGTACTTC
>-|once|TRBV28|TRBJ1-2
CASSLGLGSWGYTF
TGTGCCAGCAGTTTAGGATTAGGTTCTTGGGGCTACACCTTC
>TRBD2|-|TRBV24-1|TRBJ2-5
CATSDPLGVAGVQETQYF
TGTGCCACCAGTGATCCCCTCGGGGTAGCGGGAGTACAAGAGACCCAGTACTTC
>TRBD2|many|TRBV12-3/TRBV12-4|TRBJ2-3
CASSATSGSTDTQYF
TGTGCCAGCAGCGCGACTAGCGGGAGCACAGATACGCAGTATTTT
>-|-|TRBV12-3/TRBV12-4|TRBJ1-4
CASSLNLGEKLFF
TGTGCCAGCAGTTTAAACCTCGGAGAAAAACTGTTTTTT
>-|-|TRBV19|TRBJ1-2
CASYARTGYGYTF
TGTGCCAGTTACGCGAGGACGGGCTATGGCTACACCTTC
>-|many|TRBV15|TRBJ1-3
CATSREIRTVLSSGNTIYF
TGTGCCACCAGCAGAGAAATCAGGACAGTCCTCAGCTCTGGAAACACCATATATTTT
>-|few|TRBV10-3|TRBJ2-3
CAVRDSGTATDTQYF
TGTGCCGTCAGAGATAGCGGGACAGCCACAGATACGCAGTATTTT
>-|many|TRBV28|TRBJ1-1
CASSLSWRAAFF
TGTGCCAGCAGTTTAAGTTGGCGCGCGGCTTTCTTT
>-|-|TRBV11-2|TRBJ2-7
CASSAPIVVVPTYEQYF
TGTGCCAGCAGCGCCCCCATCGTAGTCGTCCCTACCTACGAGCAGTACTTC
>-|few|TRBV6-1|TRBJ2-7
CASADLGQPRWEQYF
TGTGCCAGCGCCGACCTTGGACAGCCTCGGTGGGAGCAGTACTTC
>-|many|TRBV27|TRBJ1-3
CASSVTYSGNTIYF
TGTGCCAGCAGTGTGACTTACTCTGGAAACACCATATATTTT
>-|-|TRBV18|TRBJ2-7
CASSPPGSSYNEQYF
TGTGCCAGCTCACCACCCGGGTCCTCCTACAATGAGCAGTACTTC
>-|many|TRBV6-1|TRBJ2-7
CASSYDGPLRGSSYEQYF
TGTGCCAGCAGTTACGACGGACCCCTACGGGGTAGCTCCTACGAGCAGTACTTC
>TRBD2|many|TRBV5-1|TRBJ2-3
CASSLGASGRGSTDTQYF
TGCGCCAGCAGCTTGGGGGCTAGCGGGAGAGGAAGCACAGATACGCAGTATTTT
>-|-|TRBV3-1|TRBJ2-1
CASSQDPLLSSYNEQFF
TGTGCCAGCAGCCAAGACCCTCTCCTAAGCTCCTACAATGAGCAGTTCTTC
>-|-|TRBV7-9|TRBJ2-5
CASSLNEKTQYF
TGTGCCAGCAGCTTAAATGAGAAGACCCAGTACTTC
>-|many|TRBV7-8|TRBJ2-1
CASSLRSDIYNEQFF
TGTGCCAGCAGCTTAAGGTCTGATATTTACAATGAGCAGTTCTTC
>TRBD1|few|TRBV19|TRBJ2-5
CASSISRGRTETQYF
TGTGCCAGTAGTATTTCCAGGGGGCGAACGGAGACCCAGTACTTC
>TRBD1|many|TRBV3-1|TRBJ1-1
CASSQTRGGLNTEAFF
TGTGCCAGCAGCCAAACCAGGGGGGGACTGAACACTGAAGCTTTCTTT
>TRBD1|-|TRBV7-3|TRBJ1-5
CASSARQGENSNQPQHF
TGTGCCAGCAGCGCCAGACAGGGGGAGAATAGCAATCAGCCCCAGCATTTT
>TRBD1|many|TRBV12-3/TRBV12-4|TRBJ2-7
CASSLAPTGGNEQYF
TGTGCCAGCAGTTTAGCGCCGACAGGGGGCAACGAGCAGTACTTC
>-|-|TRBV14|TRBJ2-3
CASSPLRTSTDTQYF
TGTGCCAGCAGCCCCCTTAGGACTAGCACAGATACGCAGTATTTT
>-|few|TRBV10-3|TRBJ2-3
CAITRDLGTDTQYF
TGTGCCATCACTAGGGATCTGGGCACAGATACGCAGTATTTT
>-|-|TRBV28|TRBJ2-5
CASSPVRGRETQYF
TGTGCCAGCAGTCCAGTTCGAGGGAGAGAGACCCAGTACTTC
>-|many|TRBV7-9|TRBJ2-7
CASSLVGRHTYEQYF
TGTGCCAGCAGCTTAGTAGGTCGGCACACCTACGAGCAGTACTTC
>TRBD1|many|TRBV28|TRBJ2-2
CAILDRAVTGELFF
TGTGCCATATTGGACAGGGCGGTCACCGGGGAGCTGTTTTTT
>-|-|TRBV19|TRBJ2-5
CASSNPRGGETQYF
TGTGCCAGTAGTAACCCACGGGGCGGAGAGACCCAGTACTTC
>-|many|TRBV3-1|TRBJ2-3
CASSQEAPDTQYF
TGTGCCAGCAGCCAAGAAGCACCCGATACGCAGTATTTT
>TRBD1|-|TRBV7-9|TRBJ1-6
CASSSGRTGKNSPLHF
TGTGCCAGCAGCTCGGGCAGGACAGGGAAAAATTCACCCCTCCACTTT
>TRBD2|-|TRBV2|TRBJ2-1
CASSPRTSSYNEQFF
TGTGCCAGCAGTCCACGGACTAGCTCGTACAATGAGCAGTTCTTC
>-|many|TRBV6-1|TRBJ1-1
CALTGTMNTEAFF
TGTGCCCTGACAGGTACCATGAACACTGAAGCTTTCTTT
>-|-|TRBV2|TRBJ1-1
CASSQTVYTEAFF
TGTGCCAGCAGCCAGACAGTTTACACTGAAGCTTTCTTT
>-|-|TRBV4-1|TRBJ2-3
CASSQVMVVDTQYF
TGCGCCAGCAGCCAAGTAATGGTTGTAGATACGCAGTATTTT
>TRBD1|many|TRBV20-1|TRBJ1-1
CSAQGQGAGTEAFF
TGCAGTGCCCAAGGACAGGGGGCGGGTACTGAAGCTTTCTTT
>-|many|TRBV9|TRBJ2-2
CASSVSVGHTGELFF
TGTGCCAGCAGCGTGAGTGTCGGGCACACCGGGGAGCTGTTTTTT
>TRBD1|many|TRBV6-6|TRBJ2-7
CASSYQQGGSSSYEQYF
TGTGCCAGCAGTTACCAACAGGGGGGATCCTCCTCCTACGAGCAGTACTTC
>-|-|TRBV12-3/TRBV12-4|TRBJ2-6
CASSPRQIPSGANVLTF
TGTGCCAGCAGTCCCCGACAGATCCCCTCTGGGGCCAACGTCCTGACTTTC
>TRBD2|many|TRBV20-1|TRBJ2-1
CSARADEREKGGSYNEQFF
TGCAGTGCTAGGGCCGATGAGCGGGAGAAGGGGGGCTCCTACAATGAGCAGTTCTTC
>TRBD1|-|TRBV12-3/TRBV12-4|TRBJ2-1
CASRPGQAPNEQFF
TGTGCCAGCAGGCCGGGACAGGCTCCCAATGAGCAGTTCTTC
>-|many|TRBV28|TRBJ2-3
CASSLRGRTDTQYF
TGTGCCAGCAGTTTAAGGGGGAGGACAGATACGCAGTATTTT
>TRBD2|few|TRBV6-2/TRBV6-3|TRBJ2-2
CASSYRGGAQTGELFF
TGTGCCAGCAGTTACCGGGGGGGCGCTCAGACCGGGGAGCTGTTTTTT
>-|-|TRBV7-3|TRBJ2-6
CASSLSGNSGANVLTF
TGTGCCAGCAGCTTAAGCGGTAACTCTGGGGCCAACGTCCTGACTTTC
>TRBD1|-|TRBV20-1|TRBJ1-5
CSARLRKDRAQQPQHF
TGCAGTGCTAGACTCAGAAAGGACAGGGCTCAGCAGCCCCAGCATTTT
>-|-|TRBV3-1|TRBJ2-6
CASSQDPIGANVLTF
TGTGCCAGCAGCCAAGATCCGATCGGGGCCAACGTCCTGACTTTC
>-|few|TRBV6-5|TRBJ1-2
CASSSLRANYGYTF
TGTGCCAGCAGTTCTCTCAGGGCTAACTATGGCTACACCTTC
>-|-|TRBV20-1|TRBJ2-5
CSARDPSGLVETQYF
TGCAGTGCTAGAGATCCAAGCGGACTCGTGGAGACCCAGTACTTC
>TRBD2|many|TRBV7-2|TRBJ2-1
CASSPPRRLAGYNEQFF
TGTGCCAGCAGCCCCCCCCGGCGACTAGCGGGGTACAATGAGCAGTTCTTC
>TRBD1|many|TRBV28|TRBJ1-2
CASSLGTGGSDYGYTF
TGTGCCAGCAGTTTAGGGACAGGGGGCTCTGACTATGGCTACACCTTC
>-|-|TRBV19|TRBJ2-7
CASTPDGGLSYEQYF
TGTGCCAGTACCCCAGACGGGGGATTGTCCTACGAGCAGTACTTC
>TRBD1|many|TRBV27|TRBJ2-7
CASSLRGRGHEQYF
TGTGCCAGCAGTTTAAGGGGGCGCGGGCACGAGCAGTACTTC
>-|many|TRBV30|TRBJ2-7
CAWSADSGSYEQYF
TGTGCCTGGAGTGCTGATAGCGGTAGCTACGAGCAGTACTTC
>-|-|TRBV10-3|TRBJ2-7
CAISGSGNERYF
TGTGCCATCTCAGGGTCTGGAAACGAGCGGTACTTC
>-|many|TRBV20-1|TRBJ2-4
CSASPGRDIQYF
TGCAGTGCTAGCCCGGGACGGGACATTCAGTACTTC